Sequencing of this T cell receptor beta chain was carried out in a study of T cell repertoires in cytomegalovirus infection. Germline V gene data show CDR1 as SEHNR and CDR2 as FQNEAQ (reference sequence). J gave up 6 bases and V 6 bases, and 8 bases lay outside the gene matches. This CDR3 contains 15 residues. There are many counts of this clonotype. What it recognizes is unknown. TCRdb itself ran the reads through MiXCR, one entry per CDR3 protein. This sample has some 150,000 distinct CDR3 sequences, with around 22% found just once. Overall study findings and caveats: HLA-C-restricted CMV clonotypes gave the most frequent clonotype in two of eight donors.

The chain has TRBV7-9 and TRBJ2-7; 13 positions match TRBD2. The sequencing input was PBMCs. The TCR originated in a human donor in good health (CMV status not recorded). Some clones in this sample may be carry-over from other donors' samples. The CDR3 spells CASRPTSGRVSEQYF. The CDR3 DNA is TGTGCCAGCAGACCTACTAGCGGGAGGGTCTCCGAGCAGTACTTC. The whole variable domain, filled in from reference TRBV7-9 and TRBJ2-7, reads DTGVSQNPRHKITKRGQNVTFRCDPISEHNRLYWYRQTLGQGPEFLTYFQNEAQLEKSRLLSDRFSAERPKGSFSTLEIQRTEQGDSAMYLCASRPTSGRVSEQYFGPGTRLTVT.